Below are 29 T cell receptor beta chains sequenced from a single sample in a study of Ad26.COV2.S vaccination and SARS-CoV-2 variants (dated by TCRdb to the early 2020s). To prepare the library, the immunoSEQ multiplex PCR assay was applied. This immuneACCESS table, as held by TCRdb, lists in-frame sequences with V and J called but not all clones. Of the missing ones, under half trace to an unresolved V gene in checked studies; the others have no known cause. The sample data list around 300,000 clones, and approximately 86% of these were observed just once. The top ten clones comprise about 10% of the sample. The sample's treatment or condition label is to be understood as: around 19 received Ad26.COV2.S at low or high dose, single or two shots; about 5 received placebo; per-sample allocation not given. For vaccine and placebo recipients, repertoires were sequenced using samples collected on day 63 after the first injection.

Material: peripheral blood, obtained in a trial of Ad26.COV2.S vaccine versus placebo. The receptors come from a person aged 18 to 59 who received the Ad26.COV2.S COVID-19 vaccine or a placebo.

V gene TRBV4-3 combines with J gene TRBJ1-1, with a weak D call TRBD1 (6 bases). Trimming shortened V by 4 bases and J by 4 bases, and 16 bases separated the two germline ends. Per the germline V gene, CDR1 is LGHNA and CDR2 is YSLEER. CDR3 length: 15 residues. The CDR3: CASSRENRAGTEAFF. CDR3 bases: TGCGCCAGCAGCCGCGAAAACAGGGCTGGCACTGAAGCTTTCTTT.

This chain connects TRBV11-2 to TRBJ2-1; 7 bases are a match to TRBD2. The CDR3 covers 15 residues. V shed 3 bases and J 5 bases; nucleotides not matched to a gene: 7. Germline CDR1 SGHAT, CDR2 FQNNGV. DNA of the CDR3: TGTGCCAGCAGCTTCGCGACTAGCTTCCACAATGAGCAGTTCTTC. It codes for CASSFATSFHNEQFF.

The CDR3 loop is CASSRERQFFTEAFF. DNA for the CDR3: TGTGCCAGCTCCCGGGAGAGGCAGTTCTTCACTGAAGCTTTCTTT. The chain couples TRBV11-2 to TRBJ1-1; no firm D call. Trimming took 8 bases from V and 4 from J, leaving 20 bases between them. This CDR3 region has 15 residues. In germline, CDR1 is SGHAT, CDR2 FQNNGV.

The chain recombines TRBV27 with TRBJ2-4, with D possibly called TRBD1 or TRBD2 (5 bases each). The CDR3 loop spans 16 amino acids. Germline V gene lookup returns CDR1 MNHEY and CDR2 SMNVEV (reference sequence). V dropped 1 base and J dropped 0 bases, with 10 bases sitting between them. CDR3 protein: CASSLLSGTAKNIQYF. The CDR3 DNA sequence: TGTGCCAGCAGTTTATTGAGTGGGACAGCCAAAAACATTCAGTACTTC.

J is TRBJ2-1 and V is TRBV20-1; D is perhaps TRBD2 (6 bases). The V end was cut by 3 bases, the J end by 9 bases, with 15 bases between. CDR1 is DFQATT and CDR2 is SNEGSKA in the germline V gene (reference sequence). The CDR3 has 13 amino acids. In DNA form, the CDR3 reads TGCAGTGCTAGTCCCGGGAGTAAGGGTGAGCAGTTCTTC. It codes for CSASPGSKGEQFF.

This rearrangement joins TRBV11-2 to TRBJ1-2, with 11 positions matching TRBD1. From germline, CDR1 is SGHAT and CDR2 FQNNGV. Trimming removed 5 bases from V and 6 bases from J; junction bases left unmatched: 17. The CDR3 spans 18 residues. The CDR3 sequence: CASSATPQPGQGGDGYTF. The CDR3 bases are TGTGCCAGCAGCGCTACGCCCCAACCGGGACAGGGGGGTGATGGCTACACCTTC.

The V gene is TRBV7-2, the J gene TRBJ2-7; D gene unclear. V gave up 2 bases and J gave up 8 bases, with 19 bases separating them. CDR1 and CDR2 (germline): SGHTA, FQGNSA. The CDR3 extends over 15 amino acids. The CDR3 nucleotides read TGTGCCAGCAGCTTAACGGTAGGGCCTCCCGGACAGCAGTACTTC. Translating gives CASSLTVGPPGQQYF. The variable domain in full, completed from reference TRBV7-2 and TRBJ2-7, reads GAGVSQSPSNKVTEKGKDVELRCDPISGHTALYWYRQSLGQGLEFLIYFQGNSAPDKSGLPSDRFSAERTGGSVSTLTIQRTQQEDSAVYLCASSLTVGPPGQQYFGPGTRLTVT.

This chain uses TRBV7-2 with TRBJ2-7; 7 bases map to TRBD2. The CDR3 is made up of 12 amino acids. CDR1 SGHTA and CDR2 FQGNSA come from the germline V gene. Trimming took 4 bases from V and 6 from J; bases not matched to a gene: 3. The CDR3 loop reads CASSSAGFEQYF. The CDR3 DNA reads as TGTGCCAGCAGCTCAGCGGGATTCGAGCAGTACTTC.

The chain recombines TRBV7-2 with TRBJ1-4, with D tentatively TRBD1 (6 bases). Germline CDR1 is SGHTA and CDR2 is FQGNSA. The CDR3 loop spans 14 amino acids. V was clipped by 4 bases and J by 5 bases, with 11 bases between them. CDR3 in amino acids: CASSYATGNEKLFF. The CDR3 DNA reads TGTGCCAGCAGCTACGCGACAGGCAATGAAAAACTGTTTTTT.

The chain combines TRBV27 with TRBJ1-2, with D possibly TRBD1 on 5 matching bases. This CDR3 has 14 amino acids. Trimming removed 2 bases at V and 4 bases at J, with 11 bases between. Germline lookup yields CDR1 MNHEY and CDR2 SMNVEV (reference sequence). The CDR3 DNA is TGTGCCAGCAGTTTACGGGGGGACCTCTATGGCTACACCTTC. Translated: CASSLRGDLYGYTF.

The chain has TRBV24-1 and TRBJ2-5, with unresolved D. This CDR3 region has 13 residues. CDR1 and CDR2 (germline): KGHDR, SFDVKD. Trimming took off 2 bases at V and 4 bases at J, with 7 bases between the two ends. DNA of the CDR3: TGTGCCACCAGTGATTCGGGCACAGAGACCCAGTACTTC. Translating it yields CATSDSGTETQYF.

V and J are TRBV29-1 and TRBJ2-1; D is uncertain. CDR1 and CDR2 from the germline V gene are SQVTM and ANQGSEA. The length of the CDR3 is 13 residues. Between the trimmed V and J ends, which lost 4 bases and 6 bases, there was a span of 13 bases. Here the CDR3 DNA reads TGCAGCGTTGGCCGAAATCGCCCCAATGAGCAGTTCTTC. Protein: CSVGRNRPNEQFF.

This chain connects TRBV7-2 to TRBJ2-2; D uncertain. The CDR3 is 15 amino acids. From germline, CDR1 is SGHTA and CDR2 FQGNSA. V dropped 5 bases and J dropped 0 bases, with 10 bases sitting between them. The CDR3 sequence is CASSPALTNTGELFF. The CDR3 DNA reads as TGTGCCAGCAGCCCCGCCCTAACGAACACCGGGGAGCTGTTTTTT.

This clone was found once. The V gene is TRBV7-9, the J gene TRBJ1-5; no clear D. The germline V gene encodes CDR1 SEHNR and CDR2 FQNEAQ (reference sequence). V gave up 5 bases and J gave up 2 bases, with 10 bases separating them. The CDR3 length is 14 residues. The CDR3 DNA reads as TGTGCCAGCAGCCCCCTATTAGGCAATCAGCCCCAGCATTTT. Translated: CASSPLLGNQPQHF.

The chain links TRBV5-1 to TRBJ2-5; TRBD2 agrees at 9 bases. The CDR3 covers 16 residues. In germline, CDR1 is SGHRS, CDR2 YFSETQ. V lost 5 bases and J lost 2; bases outside the gene matches: 10. The CDR3 loop is CASRLQPGLAQETQYF. In nucleotides, the CDR3 is TGCGCCAGCAGATTACAACCGGGACTAGCACAAGAGACCCAGTACTTC.

The chain links TRBV28 to TRBJ2-7; TRBD2 matches at 10 bases. Unmatched junction bases numbered 12, after V lost 2 bases and J lost 5 bases. The CDR3 contains 17 residues. Germline CDR1 is MDHEN and CDR2 is SYDVKM. The CDR3 nucleotides read TGTGCCAGCAGTTTAAACGAGGTAGTAGCGGGAGGTGACGAGCAGTACTTC. It yields the protein CASSLNEVVAGGDEQYF.

This chain connects TRBV10-3 to TRBJ1-2; D unresolved. Trimming removed 5 bases from V and 6 bases from J, with 16 bases in between. Per germline, CDR1 ENHRY and CDR2 SYGVKD. The CDR3 runs 14 residues. CDR3 residues: CAISTFGKADGYTF. CDR3 nucleotides: TGTGCCATCAGTACTTTCGGGAAGGCGGATGGCTACACCTTC.

The chain carries TRBV4-2 and TRBJ1-6, with D possibly TRBD1 on 5 matching bases. This CDR3 contains 15 residues. The V gene lost 0 bases and the J gene lost 5 bases, with 8 bases spanning the gap. The germline CDR1 and CDR2 sequences are LGHNA and YNFKEQ. CDR3 DNA: TGTGCCAGCAGCCAAGAAGGGACTGATAATTCACCCCTCCACTTT. It specifies CASSQEGTDNSPLHF.

The chain couples TRBV4-3 to TRBJ2-1, with 9 nucleotides matching TRBD2. The CDR3 sequence is 16 residues long. J lost 8 bases, V lost 2 bases, and 10 bases had no gene match. Germline values: CDR1 LGHNA, CDR2 YSLEER. In nucleotides, the CDR3 is TGCGCCAGCAGCCAACGAATAGCGGGAGTTCGAGATGAGCAGTTCTTC. This encodes CASSQRIAGVRDEQFF.

The sample holds one count of this clone. The chain recombines TRBV5-1 with TRBJ1-1; possibly TRBD1 for D (6 bases). Per germline, CDR1 SGHRS and CDR2 YFSETQ. With 0 bases removed from V and 1 base from J, the gap between germline ends came to 10 bases. This CDR3 region has 15 residues. The CDR3 DNA reads TGCGCCAGCAGCTTGGAGGGCAGGGGGAACACTGAAGCTTTCTTT. Its protein is CASSLEGRGNTEAFF.

The chain is built from TRBV7-6 and TRBJ2-5, with 9 bases lining up with TRBD1. Unmatched junction bases numbered 5, after V lost 0 bases and J lost 3 bases. From germline, CDR1 is SGHVS and CDR2 FNYEAQ. This CDR3 has 16 residues. The CDR3 DNA reads TGTGCCAGCAGCTTAGCACCGGGACAGGGAGAAGAGACCCAGTACTTC. Its protein is CASSLAPGQGEETQYF.

Only one count was recorded for this clone. V gene TRBV11-1 combines with J gene TRBJ2-7; TRBD1 matches 9 bases. J gave up 9 bases and V 5 bases, and 11 bases lay outside the gene matches. The CDR3 covers 14 residues. Germline CDR1 SGHAT, CDR2 FQDESV (reference sequence). The CDR3 sequence is CASSPGTGRLWQYF. The DNA of the CDR3 is TGTGCCAGCAGCCCCGGGACAGGGAGACTATGGCAGTACTTC. Drawing the rest from reference TRBV11-1 and TRBJ2-7, the complete variable domain is EAEVAQSPRYKITEKSQAVAFWCDPISGHATLYWYRQILGQGPELLVQFQDESVVDDSQLPKDRFSAERLKGVDSTLKIQPAELGDSAMYLCASSPGTGRLWQYFGPGTRLTVT.

On this clone itself: Other DNA sequences of this sample code for an identical CDR3. The chain recombines TRBV6-5 with TRBJ2-4; D is uncertain. Trimming took off 0 bases at V and 0 bases at J, with 6 bases between the two ends. Looked up from germline, CDR1 is MNHEY and CDR2 is SVGAGI. This CDR3 spans 15 amino acids. In DNA, the CDR3 is TGTGCCAGCAGTTACTCACGGTTAGCCAAAAACATTCAGTACTTC. It is translated as CASSYSRLAKNIQYF.

The chain uses TRBV6-2 or TRBV6-3 and TRBJ2-7; D is unresolved. Germline V CDR1 and CDR2: MNHEY, SVGEGT. V was cut by 5 bases and J by 3 bases, with 17 bases left in between. The CDR3 length is 15 residues. The CDR3 sequence is CASSNARIRYYEQYF. The CDR3 DNA reads TGTGCCAGCAGTAACGCCAGGATCCGGTACTACGAGCAGTACTTC.

The chain links TRBV9 to TRBJ1-3, with 8 bases that match TRBD1. CDR3 length: 15 amino acids. Germline-derived CDR1 and CDR2 are SGDLS and YYNGEE. The J segment lost 1 base and the V segment lost 4 bases, leaving 4 bases of the junction unmatched. CDR3 DNA: TGTGCCAGCAGCAGACAGGGGCCATCTGGAAACACCATATATTTT. It codes for CASSRQGPSGNTIYF.

In its sample, this clone was seen once. The V gene is TRBV29-1, the J gene TRBJ2-3; D may match TRBD1 or TRBD2 (5 bases each). The V gene's germline CDR1 is SQVTM and CDR2 ANQGSEA. This CDR3 is built from 14 residues. V dropped 6 bases and J dropped 2 bases, with 15 bases sitting between them. DNA for the CDR3: TGCAGCGTCTACGGGGACGGATCCACAGATACGCAGTATTTT. Protein: CSVYGDGSTDTQYF.

This clone has a handful of counts. V usage is TRBV3-1 (or the pseudogene TRBV3-2) and J usage is TRBJ1-2; D is unresolved. With 0 bases removed from V and 5 bases from J, the gap between germline ends came to 10 bases. Per the germline V gene, CDR1 is LGHDT and CDR2 is YNNKEL (reference sequence). This CDR3 region has 14 residues. CDR3 DNA sequence: TGTGCCAGCAGCCAAGATGGGAGGGTGTATGGCTACACCTTC. This gives the protein CASSQDGRVYGYTF.

V usage is TRBV7-6 and J usage is TRBJ2-5, with 12 bases matching TRBD2. Germline CDR1 SGHVS, CDR2 FNYEAQ. The CDR3 length is 17 residues. With V trimmed by 0 bases and J by 4 bases, 6 bases remained unmatched. In DNA, the CDR3 is TGTGCCAGCAGCTTAGCGACTAGCGGGAGTGGGATAGAGACCCAGTACTTC. Amino acids: CASSLATSGSGIETQYF.

The V call is TRBV12-3 or TRBV12-4, the J call TRBJ1-1; 9 bases line up with TRBD1. Trimming cost V 6 bases and J 5 bases; bases outside gene matches: 4. The CDR3 spans 13 residues. The CDR3: CASSRTGETEAFF. The CDR3 nucleotides read TGTGCCAGCAGCCGGACAGGGGAAACTGAAGCTTTCTTT.